This T cell receptor (beta chain) was retrieved from a study of blood T cell repertoires in COVID-19. Study-level information: Acute and convalescent COVID-19 specimens originated in the United States, Italy and Spain. T cells, B-cell-depleted T cells, or PBMCs provided the cDNA or gDNA that served as material.

In the original analysis: Nucleated cell number was recorded as an estimate derived from reference gene primer amplification. Profiling relied on immunoSEQ multiplex PCR, and the TCRdb table lists in-frame clones only, not all of them. V, J and clone size are those of that table, while D and trimming were read from the DNA. This table holds roughly 43,000 clones, 88% found once. Germline CDR1 and CDR2: SGDLS and YYNGEE. CDR3 size: 16 residues. V gave up 4 bases and J gave up 5 bases; unmatched junction bases: 11. The specimen was peripheral blood. The clonotype originates from a human donor in a cohort sampled during active COVID-19. The chain links TRBV9 to TRBJ2-1; 8 bases match TRBD1. CDR3: CASSPRGGTGNNEQFF. The CDR3 DNA reads as TGTGCCAGCAGCCCCAGAGGAGGGACAGGTAACAATGAGCAGTTCTTC.